The clone carrying this TCR beta chain was recorded a few times. As it was prepared, the TCRbeta library received unique molecular identifiers. TCRdb re-analysed the PCR reads in MiXCR, keeping a single row per CDR3 protein. The table includes about a million distinct CDR3 sequences, less than 30% detected once. The data were taken from a study of T-cell reconstitution after alpha-beta-depleted transplantation in children. Trimming took off 0 bases at V and 2 bases at J, with 16 bases between the two ends. The length of the CDR3 is 17 residues. Germline V CDR1 and CDR2: LGHDT, YNNKEL (reference sequence).

Source: PBMCs, mostly from graft donor cells, taken 360 days after TCRalphabeta/CD19-depleted stem cell transplant. The sequence was obtained from a boy under two years old who had a stem cell transplant for SCID, so the T cells may come from the graft donor. The chain has TRBV3-1 and TRBJ2-5; possibly TRBD2 for D (6 bases). This chain's CDR3 is CASSQDPLAGPQETQYF. Written as DNA, the CDR3 is TGTGCCAGCAGCCAAGATCCACTAGCCGGGCCTCAAGAGACCCAGTACTTC.